The sequence of this T cell receptor (beta chain) was determined in a study of shared clonotypes between healthy human individuals. Whole-study context: Per-donor plates numbered three CD4 naive, three CD4 memory, two CD8 naive and one CD8 memory.

The CDR3 length is 16 residues. CD45RO-negative CD8 cells positively selected for CCR7 made up the naive population, which excluded terminally differentiated effector memory CD45RA+ cells. With regard to this clone: This specimen includes other DNA sequences encoding the same CDR3.

Measured with immunoSEQ multiplex PCR; TCRdb has only the in-frame clones, and not every one. The data show 800,000 to 950,000 clones, 96% seen once. The sample taken for sequencing was naive CD8+ T cells sorted from blood. J is TRBJ2-5 and V is TRBV21-1; TRBD1 is the table's D call and was not checked against the DNA. The tail of the sequence fits TRBJ2-7 better, so the J call may be wrong. TRBV21-1 is designated a pseudogene. The receptor's source is a man aged 25 to 40 in good health. CDR3 residues: CASSENGQGRFDEQYF. CDR3 coding DNA: TGTGCCAGCAGTGAAAACGGACAGGGAAGATTCGACGAGCAGTACTTC.